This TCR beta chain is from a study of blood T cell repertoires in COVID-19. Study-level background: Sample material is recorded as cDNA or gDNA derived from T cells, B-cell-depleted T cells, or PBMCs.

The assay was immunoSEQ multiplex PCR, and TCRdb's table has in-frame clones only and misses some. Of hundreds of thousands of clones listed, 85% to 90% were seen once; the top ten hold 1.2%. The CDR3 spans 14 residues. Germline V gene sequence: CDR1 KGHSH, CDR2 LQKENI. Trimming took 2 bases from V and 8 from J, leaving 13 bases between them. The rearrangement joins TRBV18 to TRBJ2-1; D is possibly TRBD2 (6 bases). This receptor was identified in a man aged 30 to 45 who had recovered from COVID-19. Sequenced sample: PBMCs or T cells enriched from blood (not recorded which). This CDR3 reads CASSPIGGGDEQFF. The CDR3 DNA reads TGTGCCAGCTCACCAATTGGGGGAGGAGATGAGCAGTTCTTC. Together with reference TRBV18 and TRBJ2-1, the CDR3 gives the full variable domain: NAGVMQNPRHLVRRRGQEARLRCSPMKGHSHVYWYRQLPEEGLKFMVYLQKENIIDESGMPKERFSAEFPKEGPSILRIQQVVRGDSAAYFCASSPIGGGDEQFFGPGTRLTVL.